This T cell receptor (beta chain) was identified during a study of T cells after yellow fever vaccination. The study, taken as a whole, reports: Subsequent booster samples again held most clones from primary vaccination (roughly 96% CD4, about 90% CD8). Contaminants from the bulk population, in the form of abundant clonotypes, could be found in FACS-sorted repertoires.

Each CDR3 protein is one row after TCRdb ran MiXCR on the 5' RACE reads. The sample consists of tens of thousands of distinct CDR3 sequences, 7.4% of them appearing once. The CDR3 is 19 amino acids. Losses at the gene ends were 2 bases for V and 7 bases for J; bases not matched to a gene: 20. Germline V lookup: CDR1 SGHRS, CDR2 YFSETQ. With regard to this clonotype: Its antigen is undetermined. This may be a read error: a much more frequent sequence differs by one nucleotide.

Sequenced here: CD8+ T cells sorted from PBMCs, sampled less than 16 days after the first yellow fever vaccination. This clonotype originated in a man between 18 and 35 years old who received the YFV17D yellow fever vaccine. The V call is TRBV5-1, the J call TRBJ2-1; 8 bases are shared with TRBD1. CDR3 DNA sequence: TGCGCCAGCAGCTTTTCTCCAGGCCCGGGACAGGCAAGGGGGAATGAGCAGTTCTTC. Encoded protein: CASSFSPGPGQARGNEQFF.